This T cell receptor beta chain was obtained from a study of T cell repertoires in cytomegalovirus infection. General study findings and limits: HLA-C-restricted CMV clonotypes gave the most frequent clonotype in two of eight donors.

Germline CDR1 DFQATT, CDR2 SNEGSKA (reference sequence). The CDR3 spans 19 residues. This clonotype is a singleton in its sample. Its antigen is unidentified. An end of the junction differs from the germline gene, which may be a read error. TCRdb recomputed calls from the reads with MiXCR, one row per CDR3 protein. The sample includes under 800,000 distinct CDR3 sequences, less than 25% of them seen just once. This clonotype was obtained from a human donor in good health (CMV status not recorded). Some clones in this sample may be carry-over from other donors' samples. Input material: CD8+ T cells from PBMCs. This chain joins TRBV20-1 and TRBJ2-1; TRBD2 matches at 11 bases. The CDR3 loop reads CCARDRGASGRSSYNEQFF. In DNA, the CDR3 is TGCTGTGCTAGAGATCGAGGGGCTAGCGGGAGGAGCTCCTACAATGAGCAGTTCTTC.